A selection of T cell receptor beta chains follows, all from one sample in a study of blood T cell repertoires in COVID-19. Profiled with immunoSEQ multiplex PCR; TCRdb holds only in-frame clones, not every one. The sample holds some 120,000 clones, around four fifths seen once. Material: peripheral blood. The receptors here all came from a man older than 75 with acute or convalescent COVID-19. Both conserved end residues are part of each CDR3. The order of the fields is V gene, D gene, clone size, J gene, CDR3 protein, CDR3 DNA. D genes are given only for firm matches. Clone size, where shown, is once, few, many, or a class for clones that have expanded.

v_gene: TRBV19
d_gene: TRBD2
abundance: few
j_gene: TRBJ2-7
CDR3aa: CASSPRRGLAGGAREQYF
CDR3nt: TGTGCCAGTAGTCCCAGGCGGGGACTAGCGGGGGGGGCTCGCGAGCAGTACTTC

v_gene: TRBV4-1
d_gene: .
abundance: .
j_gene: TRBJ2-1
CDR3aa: CASSQGEGEQFF
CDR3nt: TGCGCCAGCAGCCAGGGCGAAGGTGAGCAGTTCTTC

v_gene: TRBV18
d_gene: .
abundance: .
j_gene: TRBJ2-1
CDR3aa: CASSPPRTGIYNEQFF
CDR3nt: TGTGCCAGCTCACCACCTCGGACCGGGATTTACAATGAGCAGTTCTTC

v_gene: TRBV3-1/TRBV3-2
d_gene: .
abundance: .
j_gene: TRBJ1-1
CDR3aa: CASSKGGQGTEAFF
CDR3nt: TGTGCCAGCTCCAAAGGGGGTCAGGGCACTGAAGCTTTCTTT

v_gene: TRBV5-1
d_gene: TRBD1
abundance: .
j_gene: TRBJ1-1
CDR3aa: CASSLVGQPEAFF
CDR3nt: TGCGCCAGCAGCTTGGTGGGACAGCCCGAAGCTTTCTTT

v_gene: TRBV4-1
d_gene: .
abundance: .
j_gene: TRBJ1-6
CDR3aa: CASSQAGDSPLHF
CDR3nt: TGCGCCAGCAGCCAGGCAGGGGATTCACCCCTCCACTTT

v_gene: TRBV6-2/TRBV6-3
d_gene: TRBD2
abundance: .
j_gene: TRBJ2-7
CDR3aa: CASSLTSGGPYEQYF
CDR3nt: TGTGCCAGCAGCCTGACTAGCGGGGGGCCCTACGAGCAGTACTTC

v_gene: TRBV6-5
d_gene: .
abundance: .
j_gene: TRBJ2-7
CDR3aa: CASSSTATYEQYF
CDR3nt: TGTGCCAGCAGTTCGACAGCGACCTACGAGCAGTACTTC

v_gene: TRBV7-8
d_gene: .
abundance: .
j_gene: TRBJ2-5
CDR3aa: CASSLAALLRGETQYF
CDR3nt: TGTGCCAGCAGCTTAGCTGCCCTCCTAAGGGGAGAGACCCAGTACTTC

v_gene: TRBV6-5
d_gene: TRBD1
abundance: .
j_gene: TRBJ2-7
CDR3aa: CASSRSTGGSEQYF
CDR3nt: TGTGCCAGCAGTAGATCGACAGGGGGTTCAGAGCAGTACTTC

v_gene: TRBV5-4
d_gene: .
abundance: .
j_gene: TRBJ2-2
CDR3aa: CASSLAGALNTGELFF
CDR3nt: TGTGCCAGCAGCTTGGCAGGGGCCCTGAACACCGGGGAGCTGTTTTTT

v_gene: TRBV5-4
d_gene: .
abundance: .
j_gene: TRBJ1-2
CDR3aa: CASSFASPYGVGGSYGYTF
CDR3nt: TGTGCCAGCAGCTTCGCCAGCCCATATGGCGTGGGGGGGTCCTATGGCTACACCTTC

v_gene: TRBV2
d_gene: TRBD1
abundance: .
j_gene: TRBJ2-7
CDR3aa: CASSMGQGASYEQYF
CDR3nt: TGTGCCAGCAGTATGGGACAGGGGGCCAGCTACGAGCAGTACTTC

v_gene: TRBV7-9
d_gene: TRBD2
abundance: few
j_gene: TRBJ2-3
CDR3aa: CASSLGGLAGDTQYF
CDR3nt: TGTGCCAGCAGCTTAGGGGGACTAGCGGGGGATACGCAGTATTTT

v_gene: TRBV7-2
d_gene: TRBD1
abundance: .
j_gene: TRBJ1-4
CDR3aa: CASSPGQVVGKLFF
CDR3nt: TGTGCCAGCAGCCCGGGACAGGTTGTGGGCAAACTGTTTTTT

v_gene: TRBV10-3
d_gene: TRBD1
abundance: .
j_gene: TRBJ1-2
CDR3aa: CAISQAGTGGGYGYTF
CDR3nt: TGTGCCATCAGTCAAGCCGGGACAGGGGGCGGCTATGGCTACACCTTC

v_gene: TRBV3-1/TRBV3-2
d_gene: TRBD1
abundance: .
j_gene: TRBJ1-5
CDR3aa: CASSLRGTGGVQPQHF
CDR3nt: TGTGCCAGCAGCCTCCGAGGGACAGGGGGCGTTCAGCCCCAGCATTTT

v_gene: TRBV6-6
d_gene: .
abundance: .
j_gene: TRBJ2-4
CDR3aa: CASTPPGARGNIQYF
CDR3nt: TGTGCCAGCACCCCCCCTGGAGCTAGGGGAAACATTCAGTACTTC

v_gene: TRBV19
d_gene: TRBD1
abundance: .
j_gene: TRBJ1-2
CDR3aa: CASSRPGTVDGYTF
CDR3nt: TGTGCCAGTAGTCGCCCCGGGACAGTGGATGGCTACACCTTC

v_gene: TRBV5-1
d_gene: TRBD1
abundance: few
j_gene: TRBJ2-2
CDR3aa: CASSHRTGEDGELFF
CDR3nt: TGCGCCAGCAGCCACCGGACAGGGGAGGACGGGGAGCTGTTTTTT

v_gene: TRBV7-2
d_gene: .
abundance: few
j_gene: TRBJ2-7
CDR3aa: CASSSSKYEQYF
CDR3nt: TGTGCCAGCAGCTCCAGTAAGTACGAGCAGTACTTC

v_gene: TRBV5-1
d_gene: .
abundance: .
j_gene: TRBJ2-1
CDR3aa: CASSGRGDTYNEQFF
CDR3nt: TGCGCCAGCAGCGGTAGGGGCGACACCTACAATGAGCAGTTCTTC

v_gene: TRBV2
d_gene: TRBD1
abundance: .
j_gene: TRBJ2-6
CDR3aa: CASTSGGAGANVLTF
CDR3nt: TGTGCCAGCACGTCAGGGGGCGCTGGGGCCAACGTCCTGACTTTC

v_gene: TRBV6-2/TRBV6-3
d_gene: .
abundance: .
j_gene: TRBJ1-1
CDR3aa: CASTPWGGMNTEAFF
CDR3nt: TGTGCCAGCACCCCCTGGGGGGGGATGAACACTGAAGCTTTCTTT

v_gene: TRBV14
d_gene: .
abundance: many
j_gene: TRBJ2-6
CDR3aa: CASSHLQSGANVLTF
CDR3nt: TGTGCCAGCAGCCACCTACAGTCTGGGGCCAACGTCCTGACTTTC

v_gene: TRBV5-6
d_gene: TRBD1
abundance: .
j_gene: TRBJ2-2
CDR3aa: CASSPRQGPGELFF
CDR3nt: TGTGCCAGCAGCCCGAGACAGGGACCCGGGGAGCTGTTTTTT

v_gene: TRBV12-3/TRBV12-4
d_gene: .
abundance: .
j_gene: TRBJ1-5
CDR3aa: CASSLKGFQPQHF
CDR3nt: TGTGCCAGCAGTTTAAAGGGGTTTCAGCCCCAGCATTTT

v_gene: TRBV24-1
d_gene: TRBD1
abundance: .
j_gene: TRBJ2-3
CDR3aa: CATSEPGQGTDTQYF
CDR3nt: TGTGCCACCAGTGAACCGGGACAGGGGACAGATACGCAGTATTTT

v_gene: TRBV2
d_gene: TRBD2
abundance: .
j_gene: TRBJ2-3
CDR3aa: CASSRPLAGGPRDTQYF
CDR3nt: TGTGCCAGCAGTAGACCACTAGCGGGGGGGCCGAGAGATACGCAGTATTTT

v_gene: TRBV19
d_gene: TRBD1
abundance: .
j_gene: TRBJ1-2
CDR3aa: CASSTRQGLGYTF
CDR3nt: TGTGCCAGTAGTACCCGACAGGGGCTAGGCTACACCTTC

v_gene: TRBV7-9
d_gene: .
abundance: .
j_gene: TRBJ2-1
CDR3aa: CASSPRMGEDRGQFF
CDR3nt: TGTGCCAGCAGCCCCCGAATGGGGGAGGATCGGGGGCAGTTCTTC

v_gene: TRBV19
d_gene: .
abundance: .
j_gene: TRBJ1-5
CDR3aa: CASSVSRTKGSSNQPQHF
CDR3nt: TGTGCCAGTAGTGTTAGTAGGACAAAGGGAAGTAGCAATCAGCCCCAGCATTTT

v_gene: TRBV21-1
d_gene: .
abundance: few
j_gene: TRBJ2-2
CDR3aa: CASTKYERGGNTGELFF
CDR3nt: TGTGCCAGCACCAAATATGAGCGGGGGGGGAACACCGGGGAGCTGTTTTTT

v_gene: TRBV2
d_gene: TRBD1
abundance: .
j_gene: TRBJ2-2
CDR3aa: CASSEWTGLTNTGELFF
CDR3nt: TGTGCCAGCAGTGAATGGACAGGGCTGACGAACACCGGGGAGCTGTTTTTT

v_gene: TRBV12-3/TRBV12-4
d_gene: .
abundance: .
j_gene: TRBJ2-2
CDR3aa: CASSPSGTGELFF
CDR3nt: TGTGCCAGCAGCCCCTCGGGCACCGGGGAGCTGTTTTTT

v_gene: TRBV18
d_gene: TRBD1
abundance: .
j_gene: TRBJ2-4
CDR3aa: CASSPGPRTGPYF
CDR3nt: TGTGCCAGCTCACCAGGGCCGAGGACAGGGCCGTACTTC

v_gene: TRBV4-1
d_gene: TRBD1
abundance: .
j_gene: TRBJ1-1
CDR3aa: CASGPGGNTEAFF
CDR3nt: TGCGCCAGCGGACCAGGGGGGAACACTGAAGCTTTCTTT

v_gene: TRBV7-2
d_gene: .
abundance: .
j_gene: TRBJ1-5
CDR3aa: CASSLAQGSQPQHF
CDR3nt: TGTGCCAGCAGCTTAGCTCAGGGATCTCAGCCCCAGCATTTT

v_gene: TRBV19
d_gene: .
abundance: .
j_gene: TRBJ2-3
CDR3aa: CASHRGGSTDTQYF
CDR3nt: TGTGCCAGCCATCGTGGCGGGAGCACAGATACGCAGTATTTT

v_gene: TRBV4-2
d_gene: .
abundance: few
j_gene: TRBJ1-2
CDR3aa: CASSQEGRGPYYGYTF
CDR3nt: TGTGCCAGCAGCCAAGAAGGCAGGGGTCCTTACTATGGCTACACCTTC

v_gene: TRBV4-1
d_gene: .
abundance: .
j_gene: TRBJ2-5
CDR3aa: CASSQGDAGRSQYF
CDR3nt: TGCGCCAGCAGCCAAGGGGACGCGGGAAGGTCCCAGTACTTC

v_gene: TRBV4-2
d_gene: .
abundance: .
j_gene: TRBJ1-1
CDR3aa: CASSQEVEGSTEAFF
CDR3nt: TGTGCCAGCAGCCAAGAGGTGGAGGGTAGCACTGAAGCTTTCTTT

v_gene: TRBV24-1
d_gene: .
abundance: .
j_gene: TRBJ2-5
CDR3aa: CATSDLLPRGETQYF
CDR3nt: TGTGCCACCAGTGATTTGCTCCCCCGGGGAGAGACCCAGTACTTC

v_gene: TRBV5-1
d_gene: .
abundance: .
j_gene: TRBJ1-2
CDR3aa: CASSPDRNYGYTF
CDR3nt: TGCGCCAGCAGCCCCGACAGAAACTATGGCTACACCTTC

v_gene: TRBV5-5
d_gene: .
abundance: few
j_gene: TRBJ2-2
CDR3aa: CASSQSRSGTGELFF
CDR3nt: TGTGCCAGCAGTCAATCCCGGTCCGGGACCGGGGAGCTGTTTTTT

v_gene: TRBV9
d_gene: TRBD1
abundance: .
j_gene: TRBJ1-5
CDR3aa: CASSVGAGGYQPQHF
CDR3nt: TGTGCCAGCAGCGTAGGGGCAGGGGGGTATCAGCCCCAGCATTTT

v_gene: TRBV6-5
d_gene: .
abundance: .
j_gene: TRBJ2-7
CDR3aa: CASSYSLRGQQYF
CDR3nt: TGTGCCAGCAGTTACTCTTTAAGGGGCCAGCAGTACTTC

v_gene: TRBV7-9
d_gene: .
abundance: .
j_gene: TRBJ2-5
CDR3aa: CASSLQGQETQYF
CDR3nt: TGTGCCAGCAGCTTACAGGGACAAGAGACCCAGTACTTC

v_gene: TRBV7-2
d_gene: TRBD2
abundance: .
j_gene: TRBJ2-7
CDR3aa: CASSFGRGYEQYF
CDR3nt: TGTGCCAGCAGCTTCGGGCGGGGGTACGAGCAGTACTTC

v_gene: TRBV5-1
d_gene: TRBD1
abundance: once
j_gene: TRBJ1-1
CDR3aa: CASSTYQGAGTEAFF
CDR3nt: TGCGCCAGCAGCACATACCAGGGGGCAGGCACTGAAGCTTTCTTT

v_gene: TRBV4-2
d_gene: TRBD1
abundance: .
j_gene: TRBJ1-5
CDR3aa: CASSQVRVTGGVSGNQPQHF
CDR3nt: TGTGCCAGCAGCCAAGTTAGGGTCACAGGGGGCGTGAGTGGCAATCAGCCCCAGCATTTT

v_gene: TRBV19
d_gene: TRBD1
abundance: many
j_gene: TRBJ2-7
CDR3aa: CASSFGRDSYEQYF
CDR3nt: TGTGCCAGTAGTTTTGGAAGGGACAGCTACGAGCAGTACTTC

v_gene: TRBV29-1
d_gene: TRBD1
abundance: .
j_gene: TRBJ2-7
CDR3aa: CSVGLTGAYEQYF
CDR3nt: TGCAGCGTTGGGTTGACAGGGGCTTACGAGCAGTACTTC

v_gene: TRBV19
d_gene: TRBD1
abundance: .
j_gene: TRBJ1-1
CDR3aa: CASSIRAGGREAFF
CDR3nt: TGTGCCAGTAGTATAAGAGCAGGGGGTAGGGAAGCTTTCTTT

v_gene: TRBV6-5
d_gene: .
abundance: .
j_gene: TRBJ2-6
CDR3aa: CASSYLGFSGANVLTF
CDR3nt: TGTGCCAGCAGTTACCTAGGTTTCTCTGGGGCCAACGTCCTGACTTTC

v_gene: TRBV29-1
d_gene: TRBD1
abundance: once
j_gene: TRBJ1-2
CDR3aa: CSVVGQGRDGYTF
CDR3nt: TGCAGCGTTGTGGGACAGGGGAGGGATGGCTACACCTTC

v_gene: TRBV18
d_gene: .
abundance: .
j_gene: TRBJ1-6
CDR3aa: CASRGSNSPLHF
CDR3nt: TGTGCCAGCCGGGGTAGTAATTCACCCCTCCACTTT

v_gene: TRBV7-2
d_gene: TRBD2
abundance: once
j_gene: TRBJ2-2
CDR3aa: CASSFTSGGRNTGELFF
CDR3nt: TGTGCCAGCAGCTTTACTAGCGGGGGGAGGAACACCGGGGAGCTGTTTTTT

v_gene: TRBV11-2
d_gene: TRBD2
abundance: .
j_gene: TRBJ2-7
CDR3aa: CASSPSGAGAYEQYF
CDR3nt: TGTGCCAGCAGCCCTAGCGGGGCGGGGGCCTACGAGCAGTACTTC